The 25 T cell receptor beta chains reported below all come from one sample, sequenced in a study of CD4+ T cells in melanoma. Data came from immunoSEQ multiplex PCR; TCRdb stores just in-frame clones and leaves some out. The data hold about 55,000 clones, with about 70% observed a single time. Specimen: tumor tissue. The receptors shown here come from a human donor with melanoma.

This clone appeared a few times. CDR3 region: CASSLAGGRGTGELFF. CDR3 DNA sequence: TGTGCCAGCAGCTTGGCCGGGGGCCGTGGCACCGGGGAGCTGTTTTTT. This chain uses TRBV11-2 with TRBJ2-2; D assignment may be TRBD1 or TRBD2 (6 bases each). The CDR3 has 16 amino acids. The germline V gene encodes CDR1 SGHAT and CDR2 FQNNGV. Trimming removed 3 bases at V and 4 bases at J, with 15 bases between.

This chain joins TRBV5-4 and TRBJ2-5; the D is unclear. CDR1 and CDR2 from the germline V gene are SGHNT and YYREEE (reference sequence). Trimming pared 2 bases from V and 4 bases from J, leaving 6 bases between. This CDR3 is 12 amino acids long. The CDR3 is CASSFGLETQYF. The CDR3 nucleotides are TGTGCCAGCAGCTTCGGCTTAGAGACCCAGTACTTC.

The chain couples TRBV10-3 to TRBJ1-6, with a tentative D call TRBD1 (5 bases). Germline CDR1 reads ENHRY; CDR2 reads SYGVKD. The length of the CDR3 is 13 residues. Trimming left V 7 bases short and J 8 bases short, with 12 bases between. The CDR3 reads CAIKRQIHSPLHF. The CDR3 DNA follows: TGTGCCATCAAGAGACAGATCCATTCACCCCTCCACTTT.

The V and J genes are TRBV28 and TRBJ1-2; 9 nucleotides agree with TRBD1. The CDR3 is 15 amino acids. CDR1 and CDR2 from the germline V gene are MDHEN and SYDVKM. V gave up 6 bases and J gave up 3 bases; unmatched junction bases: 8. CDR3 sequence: CASSNPGQGHYGYTF. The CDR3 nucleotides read TGTGCCAGCAGCAACCCGGGACAGGGTCACTATGGCTACACCTTC.

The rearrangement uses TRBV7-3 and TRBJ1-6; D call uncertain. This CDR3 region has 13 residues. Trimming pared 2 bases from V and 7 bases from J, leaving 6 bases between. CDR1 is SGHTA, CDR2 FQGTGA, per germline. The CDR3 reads CASSLFGNSPLHF. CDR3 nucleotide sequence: TGTGCCAGCAGCTTATTCGGCAATTCACCCCTCCACTTT. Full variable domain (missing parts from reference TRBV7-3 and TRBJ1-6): GAGVSQTPSNKVTEKGKYVELRCDPISGHTALYWYRQSLGQGPEFLIYFQGTGAADDSGLPNDRFFAVRPEGSVSTLKIQRTERGDSAVYLCASSLFGNSPLHFGNGTRLTVT.

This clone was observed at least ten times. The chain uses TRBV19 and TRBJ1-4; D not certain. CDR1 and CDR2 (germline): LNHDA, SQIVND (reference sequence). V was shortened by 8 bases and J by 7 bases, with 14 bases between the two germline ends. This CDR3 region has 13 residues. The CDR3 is CASRPGGLEKLFF. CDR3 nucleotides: TGTGCCAGTCGGCCGGGAGGGCTTGAAAAACTGTTTTTT.

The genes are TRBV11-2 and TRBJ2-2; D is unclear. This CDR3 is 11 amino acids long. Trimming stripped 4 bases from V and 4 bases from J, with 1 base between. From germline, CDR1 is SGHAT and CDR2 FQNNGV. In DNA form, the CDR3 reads TGTGCCAGCAGCTCCACCGGGGAGCTGTTTTTT. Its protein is CASSSTGELFF. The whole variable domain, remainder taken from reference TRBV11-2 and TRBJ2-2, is EAGVAQSPRYKIIEKRQSVAFWCNPISGHATLYWYQQILGQGPKLLIQFQNNGVVDDSQLPKDRFSAERLKGVDSTLKIQPAKLEDSAVYLCASSSTGELFFGEGSRLTVL.

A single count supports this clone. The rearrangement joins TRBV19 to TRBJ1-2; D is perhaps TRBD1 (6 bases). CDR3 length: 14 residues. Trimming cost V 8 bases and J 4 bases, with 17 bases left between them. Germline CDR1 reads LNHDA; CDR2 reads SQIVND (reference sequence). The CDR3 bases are TGTGCCAGTTCGCGGACAGCGGGGTCCTATGGCTACACCTTC. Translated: CASSRTAGSYGYTF.

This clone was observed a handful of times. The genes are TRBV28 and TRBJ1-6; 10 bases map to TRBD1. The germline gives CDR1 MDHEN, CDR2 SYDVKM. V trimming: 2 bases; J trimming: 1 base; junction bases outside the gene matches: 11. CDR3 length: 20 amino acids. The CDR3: CASSLTGLDRGRSYNSPLHF. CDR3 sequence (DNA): TGTGCCAGCAGTTTAACGGGGTTAGACAGGGGGCGGTCCTATAATTCACCCCTCCACTTT.

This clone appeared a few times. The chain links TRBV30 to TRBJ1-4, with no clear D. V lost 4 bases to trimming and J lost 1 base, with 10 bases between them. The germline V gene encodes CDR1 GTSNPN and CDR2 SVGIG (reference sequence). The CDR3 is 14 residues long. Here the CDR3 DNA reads TGTGCCTGGACAGTCGCGGGAACTAATGAAAAACTGTTTTTT. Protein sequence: CAWTVAGTNEKLFF. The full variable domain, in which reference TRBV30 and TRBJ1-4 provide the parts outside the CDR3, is SQTIHQWPATLVQPVGSPLSLECTVEGTSNPNLYWYRQAAGRGLQLLFYSVGIGQISSEVPQNLSASRPQDRQFILSSKKLLLSDSGFYLCAWTVAGTNEKLFFGSGTQLSVL.

CDR3 residues: CASSFGISYEQYF. The CDR3 DNA follows: TGTGCCAGCAGCTTCGGGATCTCCTACGAGCAGTACTTC. The V call is TRBV5-5, the J call TRBJ2-7; D is possibly TRBD2 (5 bases). Trimming left V 2 bases short and J 0 bases short, with 6 bases between. This CDR3 has 13 amino acids. The germline V gene encodes CDR1 SGHKS and CDR2 YYEKEE (reference sequence).

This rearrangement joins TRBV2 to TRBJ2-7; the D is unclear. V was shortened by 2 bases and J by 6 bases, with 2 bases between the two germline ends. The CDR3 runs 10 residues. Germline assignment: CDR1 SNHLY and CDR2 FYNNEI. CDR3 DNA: TGTGCCAGCAGTGAATTCGAGCAGTACTTC. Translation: CASSEFEQYF.

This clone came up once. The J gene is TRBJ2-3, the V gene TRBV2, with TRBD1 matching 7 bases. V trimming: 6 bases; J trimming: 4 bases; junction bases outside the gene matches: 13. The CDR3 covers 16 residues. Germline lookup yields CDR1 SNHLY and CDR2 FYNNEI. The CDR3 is CASRMGTGTVSDTQYF. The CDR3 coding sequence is TGTGCCAGCAGGATGGGTACGGGGACAGTCTCAGATACGCAGTATTTT.

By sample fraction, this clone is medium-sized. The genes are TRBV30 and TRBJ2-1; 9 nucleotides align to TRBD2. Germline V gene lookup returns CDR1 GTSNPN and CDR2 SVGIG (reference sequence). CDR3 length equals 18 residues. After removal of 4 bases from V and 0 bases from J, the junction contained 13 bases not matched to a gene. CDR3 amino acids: CAWNGVSGGPGSYNEQFF. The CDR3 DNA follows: TGTGCCTGGAACGGGGTTAGCGGGGGCCCTGGCTCCTACAATGAGCAGTTCTTC. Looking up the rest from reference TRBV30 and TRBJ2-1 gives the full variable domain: SQTIHQWPATLVQPVGSPLSLECTVEGTSNPNLYWYRQAAGRGLQLLFYSVGIGQISSEVPQNLSASRPQDRQFILSSKKLLLSDSGFYLCAWNGVSGGPGSYNEQFFGPGTRLTVL.

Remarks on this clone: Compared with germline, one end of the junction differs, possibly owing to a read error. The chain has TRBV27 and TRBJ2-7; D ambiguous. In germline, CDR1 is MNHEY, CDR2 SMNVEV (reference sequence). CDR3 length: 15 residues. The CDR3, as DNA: TGTGCCAGCAGTTTATTTCCCTCCCGGTTCTACGAGCAGTGCTTC. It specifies CASSLFPSRFYEQCF.

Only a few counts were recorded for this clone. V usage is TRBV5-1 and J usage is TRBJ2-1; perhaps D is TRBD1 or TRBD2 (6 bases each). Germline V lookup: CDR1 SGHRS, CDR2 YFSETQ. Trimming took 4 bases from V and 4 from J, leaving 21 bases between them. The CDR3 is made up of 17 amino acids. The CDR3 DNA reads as TGCGCCAGCAGCCCCTTCCCCCCGGGGGCTGATTACAATGAGCAGTTCTTC. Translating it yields CASSPFPPGADYNEQFF.

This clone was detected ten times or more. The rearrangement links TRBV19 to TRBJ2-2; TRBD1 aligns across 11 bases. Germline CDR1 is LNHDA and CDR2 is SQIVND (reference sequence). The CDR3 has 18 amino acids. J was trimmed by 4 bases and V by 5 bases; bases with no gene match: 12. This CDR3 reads CASSLSHGTGGITGELFF. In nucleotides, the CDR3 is TGTGCCAGTAGTTTAAGCCATGGGACAGGGGGTATCACCGGGGAGCTGTTTTTT.

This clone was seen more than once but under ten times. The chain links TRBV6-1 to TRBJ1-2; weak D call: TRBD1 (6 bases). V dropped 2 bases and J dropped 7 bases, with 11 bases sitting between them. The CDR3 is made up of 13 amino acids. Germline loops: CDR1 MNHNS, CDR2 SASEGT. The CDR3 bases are TGTGCCAGCAGTGAACTGGGGGCGGGTGGCTACACCTTC. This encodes CASSELGAGGYTF.

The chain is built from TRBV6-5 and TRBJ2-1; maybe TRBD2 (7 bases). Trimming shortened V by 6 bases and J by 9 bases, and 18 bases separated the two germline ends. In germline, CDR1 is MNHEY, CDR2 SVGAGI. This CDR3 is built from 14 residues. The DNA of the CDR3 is TGTGCCAGCAGGATCGGGGGGCACGCCGGTGAGCAGTTCTTC. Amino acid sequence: CASRIGGHAGEQFF.

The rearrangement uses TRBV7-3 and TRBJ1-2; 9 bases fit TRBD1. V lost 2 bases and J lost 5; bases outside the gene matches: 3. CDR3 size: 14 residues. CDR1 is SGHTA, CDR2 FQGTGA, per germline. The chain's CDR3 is CASSLGGTGYGYTF. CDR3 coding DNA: TGTGCCAGCAGCTTAGGTGGGACAGGGTATGGCTACACCTTC. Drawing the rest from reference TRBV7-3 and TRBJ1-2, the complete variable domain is GAGVSQTPSNKVTEKGKYVELRCDPISGHTALYWYRQSLGQGPEFLIYFQGTGAADDSGLPNDRFFAVRPEGSVSTLKIQRTERGDSAVYLCASSLGGTGYGYTFGSGTRLTVV.

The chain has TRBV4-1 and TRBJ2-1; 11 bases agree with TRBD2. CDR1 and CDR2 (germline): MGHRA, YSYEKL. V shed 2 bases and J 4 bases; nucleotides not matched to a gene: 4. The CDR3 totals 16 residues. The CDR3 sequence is CASSQPTSGGYNEQFF. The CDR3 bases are TGCGCCAGCAGCCAACCTACTAGCGGGGGTTACAATGAGCAGTTCTTC.

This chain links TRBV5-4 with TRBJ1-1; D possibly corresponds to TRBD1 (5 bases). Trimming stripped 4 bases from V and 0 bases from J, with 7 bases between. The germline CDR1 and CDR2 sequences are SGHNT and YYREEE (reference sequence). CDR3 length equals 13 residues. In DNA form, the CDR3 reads TGTGCCAGCAGCCCACAGGTGAACACTGAAGCTTTCTTT. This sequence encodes CASSPQVNTEAFF.

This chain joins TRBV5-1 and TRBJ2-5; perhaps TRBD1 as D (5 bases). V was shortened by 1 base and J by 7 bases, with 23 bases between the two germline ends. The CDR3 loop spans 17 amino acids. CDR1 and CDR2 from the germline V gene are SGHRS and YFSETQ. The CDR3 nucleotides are TGCGCCAGCAGCTTGTATTCGGACATGAGCCTCTCGGGGACCCAGTACTTC. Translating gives CASSLYSDMSLSGTQYF.

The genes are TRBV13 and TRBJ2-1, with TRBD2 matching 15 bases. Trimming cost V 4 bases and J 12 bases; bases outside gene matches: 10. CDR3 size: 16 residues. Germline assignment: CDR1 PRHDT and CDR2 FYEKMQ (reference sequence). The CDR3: CASSSLGLAGGFRQFF. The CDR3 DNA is TGTGCCAGCAGCTCCCTTGGACTAGCGGGGGGGTTCAGGCAGTTCTTC. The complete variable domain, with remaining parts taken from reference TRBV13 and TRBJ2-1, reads AAGVIQSPRHLIKEKRETATLKCYPIPRHDTVYWYQQGPGQDPQFLISFYEKMQSDKGSIPDRFSAQQFSDYHSELNMSSLELGDSALYFCASSSLGLAGGFRQFFGPGTRLTVL.

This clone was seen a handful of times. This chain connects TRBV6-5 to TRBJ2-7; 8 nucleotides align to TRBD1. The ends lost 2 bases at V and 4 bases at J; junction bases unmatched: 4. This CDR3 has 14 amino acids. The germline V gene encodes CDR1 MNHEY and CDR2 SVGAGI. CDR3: CASSYGTGKYEQYF. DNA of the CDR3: TGTGCCAGCAGTTACGGGACAGGAAAGTACGAGCAGTACTTC.